This TCR beta chain derives from a study of blood T cell repertoires in COVID-19. The wider study: Italy, Spain and the United States were the sources of the convalescent and acute COVID-19 samples.

TCRdb keeps only in-frame clones here, not all; method: immunoSEQ multiplex PCR. The sample contains tens of thousands of clones, just under 90% of which appear only once. The receptor comes from a man between 60 and 70 years old with acute or convalescent COVID-19. Specimen: peripheral blood.

CDR3: CASSYGGLQETQYF. The DNA for the CDR3 is TGTGCCAGCAGTTATGGGGGACTCCAAGAGACCCAGTACTTC. The chain combines TRBV11-2 with TRBJ2-5; tentative D call: TRBD2 (6 bases). The CDR3 contains 14 residues. Trimming shortened V by 6 bases and J by 1 base, and 12 bases separated the two germline ends. Germline V gene sequence: CDR1 SGHAT, CDR2 FQNNGV. The full variable domain, its missing parts supplied by reference TRBV11-2 and TRBJ2-5, is EAGVAQSPRYKIIEKRQSVAFWCNPISGHATLYWYQQILGQGPKLLIQFQNNGVVDDSQLPKDRFSAERLKGVDSTLKIQPAKLEDSAVYLCASSYGGLQETQYFGPGTRLLVL.